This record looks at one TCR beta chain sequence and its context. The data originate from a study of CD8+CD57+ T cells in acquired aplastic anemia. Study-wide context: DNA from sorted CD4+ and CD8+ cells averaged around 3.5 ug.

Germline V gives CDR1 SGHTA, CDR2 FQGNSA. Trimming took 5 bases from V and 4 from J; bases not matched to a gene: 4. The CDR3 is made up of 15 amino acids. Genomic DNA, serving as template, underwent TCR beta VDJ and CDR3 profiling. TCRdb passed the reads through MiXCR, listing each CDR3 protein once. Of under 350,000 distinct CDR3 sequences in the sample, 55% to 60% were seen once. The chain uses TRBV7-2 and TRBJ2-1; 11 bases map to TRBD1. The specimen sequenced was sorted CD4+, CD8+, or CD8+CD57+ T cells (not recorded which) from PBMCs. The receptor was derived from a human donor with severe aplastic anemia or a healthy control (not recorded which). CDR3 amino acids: CASSGTGGAYNEQFF. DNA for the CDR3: TGTGCCAGCAGCGGGACAGGGGGGGCTTACAATGAGCAGTTCTTC. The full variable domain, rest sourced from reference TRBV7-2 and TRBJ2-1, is GAGVSQSPSNKVTEKGKDVELRCDPISGHTALYWYRQSLGQGLEFLIYFQGNSAPDKSGLPSDRFSAERTGGSVSTLTIQRTQQEDSAVYLCASSGTGGAYNEQFFGPGTRLTVL.